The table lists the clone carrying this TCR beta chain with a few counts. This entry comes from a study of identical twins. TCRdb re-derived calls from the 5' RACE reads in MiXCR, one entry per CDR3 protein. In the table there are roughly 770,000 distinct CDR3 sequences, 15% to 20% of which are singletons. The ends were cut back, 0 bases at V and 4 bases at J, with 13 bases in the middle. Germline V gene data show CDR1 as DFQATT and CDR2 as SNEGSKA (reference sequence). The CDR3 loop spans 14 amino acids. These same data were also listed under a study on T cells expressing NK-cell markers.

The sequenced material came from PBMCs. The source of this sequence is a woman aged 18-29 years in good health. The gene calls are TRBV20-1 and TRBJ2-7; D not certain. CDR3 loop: CSARDRETVYEQYF. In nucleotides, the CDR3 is TGCAGTGCTAGAGATCGAGAAACGGTTTACGAGCAGTACTTC.